The 10 T cell receptor beta chains given below trace back to one sample, sequenced in a study of T cells in Graves' hyperthyroidism and ophthalmopathy. Amplified TCR beta CDR3 regions derived from RNA transcripts. The HTBI primer set drove a first-round RT-PCR of the TCR CDR3. TCRdb reanalysed the multiplex PCR reads using MiXCR and keeps one entry per CDR3 protein. The repertoire holds 470,000 or so distinct CDR3 sequences, with about a fifth as singletons. The sequenced sample was blood. These TCRs come from a young man with Graves' hyperthyroidism.

This clonotype was counted at least ten times. The V call is TRBV20-1, the J call TRBJ1-1, with D possibly matching TRBD1 (5 bases). V lost 0 bases, J lost 4 bases, and 9 bases lay in between. CDR3 length equals 13 residues. The V gene's germline CDR1 is DFQATT and CDR2 SNEGSKA (reference sequence). DNA of the CDR3: TGCAGTGCTAGAGATTGGGGGGTCACTGAAGCTTTCTTT. It specifies CSARDWGVTEAFF.

This clonotype was detected many times. This sequence joins TRBV28 and TRBJ2-7; a possible D gene is TRBD1 (6 bases). Deletions cut 1 base from V and 1 base from J, with 11 bases between. The length of the CDR3 is 15 residues. Germline V CDR1 and CDR2: MDHEN, SYDVKM. The CDR3 spells CASSLSLGQSYEQYF. CDR3 coding DNA: TGTGCCAGCAGTTTATCCCTCGGACAGTCCTACGAGCAGTACTTC.

A few counts support this clonotype. V gene TRBV24-1 combines with J gene TRBJ1-6, with TRBD1 as a possible D gene (5 bases). CDR3 length equals 13 residues. Germline V CDR1 and CDR2: KGHDR, SFDVKD. As DNA, the CDR3 is TGTGCTTCACCAGGGTTCTATAATTCACCCCTCCACTTT. Amino acids: CASPGFYNSPLHF.

This clonotype turned up a few times. The rearrangement links TRBV19 to TRBJ1-5; D might be TRBD1 (6 bases). V shed 3 bases and J shed 2 bases, with 11 bases lying between them. Germline-derived CDR1 and CDR2 are LNHDA and SQIVND (reference sequence). CDR3 size: 15 residues. The CDR3: CASSIGSGGNQPQHF. The CDR3 region has the DNA TGTGCCAGTAGTATCGGGTCAGGGGGCAATCAGCCCCAGCATTTT.

CDR3 sequence reads: CASSPFSDRSMNTEAFF. In DNA, the CDR3 is TGTGCCAGCTCACCTTTCTCAGACAGGTCTATGAACACTGAAGCTTTCTTT. The chain uses TRBV18 and TRBJ1-1, with D possibly being TRBD1 (6 bases). Trimming shortened V by 3 bases and J by 0 bases, and 17 bases separated the two germline ends. The CDR3 extends over 17 amino acids. Germline CDR1 reads KGHSH; CDR2 reads LQKENI.

At least ten counts were recorded for this clonotype. The gene calls are TRBV20-1 and TRBJ1-2; the D is unclear. V was pared by 3 bases and J by 1 base, with 9 bases between. The CDR3 covers 13 residues. Germline-derived CDR1 and CDR2 are DFQATT and SNEGSKA (reference sequence). CDR3 amino acids: CSARAVDNYGYTF. The CDR3 DNA reads as TGCAGTGCTAGGGCGGTAGATAACTATGGCTACACCTTC.

The gene calls are TRBV6-1 and TRBJ2-7; TRBD2 might be the D (5 bases). The V end lost 2 bases, the J end lost 2 bases, and 13 bases lay between the germline ends. There are 15 residues in the CDR3. From germline, CDR1 is MNHNS and CDR2 SASEGT. The CDR3 sequence: CASSERSGITYEQYF. Here the CDR3 DNA reads TGTGCCAGCAGTGAAAGAAGCGGAATTACCTACGAGCAGTACTTC.

This clonotype was counted at least ten times. The rearrangement joins TRBV6-2 or TRBV6-3 to TRBJ1-1; unclear D gene. Per the germline V gene, CDR1 is MNHEY and CDR2 is SVGEGT. V gave up 0 bases and J gave up 3 bases, with 5 bases separating them. The CDR3 spans 13 residues. The CDR3 nucleotides are TGTGCCAGCAGTTACTCTGGGTACACTGAAGCTTTCTTT. Protein product: CASSYSGYTEAFF.

The table lists this clonotype with a few counts. V usage is TRBV18 and J usage is TRBJ1-5, with D maybe TRBD1 (6 bases). The CDR3 has 14 amino acids. Germline CDR1 is KGHSH and CDR2 is LQKENI. V was clipped by 2 bases and J by 7 bases, with 12 bases between them. The CDR3 DNA follows: TGTGCCAGCTCACCAGCTTCAGGGGAACAGCCCCAGCATTTT. Its protein product is CASSPASGEQPQHF.

This clonotype was seen repeatedly, ten times or more. The chain is built from TRBV6-1 and TRBJ2-5; 8 bases align to TRBD2. Germline V lookup: CDR1 MNHNS, CDR2 SASEGT. Losses at the gene ends were 2 bases for V and 0 bases for J; bases not matched to a gene: 14. The length of the CDR3 is 19 residues. The CDR3 DNA sequence: TGTGCCAGCAGTGAATCATCCGGGGGGGAACAGAGATACCAAGAGACCCAGTACTTC. It translates to CASSESSGGEQRYQETQYF.